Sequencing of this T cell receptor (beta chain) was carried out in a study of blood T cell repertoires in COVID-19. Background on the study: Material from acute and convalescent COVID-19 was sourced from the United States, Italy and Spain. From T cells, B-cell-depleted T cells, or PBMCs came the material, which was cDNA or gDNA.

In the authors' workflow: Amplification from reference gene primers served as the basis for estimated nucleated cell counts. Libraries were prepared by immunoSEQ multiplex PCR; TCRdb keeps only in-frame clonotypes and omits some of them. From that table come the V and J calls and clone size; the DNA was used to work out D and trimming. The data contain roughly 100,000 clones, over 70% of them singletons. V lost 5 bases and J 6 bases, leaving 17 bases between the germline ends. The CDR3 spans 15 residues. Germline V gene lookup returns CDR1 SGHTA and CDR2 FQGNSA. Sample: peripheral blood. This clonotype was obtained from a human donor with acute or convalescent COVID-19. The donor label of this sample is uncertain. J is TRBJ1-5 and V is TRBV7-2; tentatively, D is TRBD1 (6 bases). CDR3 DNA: TGTGCCAGCAGCAAAGCTGGGGGCGTCGGTCAGCCCCAGCATTTT. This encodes CASSKAGGVGQPQHF.